A selection of T cell receptor beta chains follows, all from one sample in a study of CXCR3-negative and CXCR3-positive naive CD8 T cells. Each CDR3 protein gets one entry in TCRdb, which reprocessed the 5' RACE reads and gives no DNA. In all, the sample yields approximately 100,000 distinct CDR3 sequences. Sequenced sample: naive CXCR3+ CD8+ T cells from blood. The source is a human donor in good health. Some clones in this sample may be carry-over from other donors' samples. Each CDR3 is given with its conserved first and last residue. Each record gives: V gene, J gene, CDR3 protein.

TRBV12-3/TRBV12-4,TRBJ2-7,CASSSGRGGEQYF
TRBV5-1,TRBJ2-1,CASSFDRDEQFF
TRBV28,TRBJ2-7,CASSLRQVSYEQYF
TRBV4-3,TRBJ2-1,CASSQDDVPSGAYEQFF
TRBV29-1,TRBJ1-2,CSVEPRSDYYGYTF
TRBV4-1,TRBJ1-2,CASSLRTGDGYTF
TRBV6-2/TRBV6-3,TRBJ2-3,CASSYSDMDLLYTQYF
TRBV25-1,TRBJ2-2,CASSHTLGGELFF
TRBV6-2/TRBV6-3,TRBJ2-3,CASSLTSGGADTQYF
TRBV5-1,TRBJ2-1,CASSLTLSYNEQFF
TRBV29-1,TRBJ2-7,CSVEDRQSYEQYF
TRBV28,TRBJ2-3,CASSPRLAGGLTDTQYF
TRBV12-3/TRBV12-4,TRBJ2-2,CASSFGFGTGELFF
TRBV4-3,TRBJ2-5,CASSQDQTGGFQTQYF
TRBV7-2,TRBJ2-7,CASSLSDTSYEQYF
TRBV20-1,TRBJ2-1,CSARHRDNHNEQFF
TRBV14,TRBJ2-1,CASSHRQEYNEQFF
TRBV29-1,TRBJ1-5,CSVEDPTSGGQPQHF
TRBV29-1,TRBJ2-2,CSVTGPGELFF
TRBV29-1,TRBJ2-7,CSVTTLDEQYF
TRBV3-1,TRBJ1-4,CASSQDPGQGTNEKLFF
TRBV5-1,TRBJ2-1,CASSLAGLAGYNEQFF
TRBV19,TRBJ2-5,CASSIAETQYF
TRBV2,TRBJ1-1,CASGPPGGNTEAFF
TRBV6-2/TRBV6-3,TRBJ1-1,CASSHSGQRVNTEAFF